Sequencing of this T cell receptor (beta chain) was carried out in a study of blood T cell repertoires in COVID-19. The CDR3 has 13 amino acids. Germline lookup yields CDR1 PRHDT and CDR2 FYEKMQ (reference sequence). Trimming cost V 6 bases and J 1 base, with 9 bases left between them. In the original processing: From reference gene primer amplification, estimates of nucleated cell counts were derived. The table came from immunoSEQ multiplex PCR; TCRdb's copy has only in-frame clones and leaves some out. That table gives V, J and clone size, and the DNA gave D and trimming. The sample gives roughly 21,000 clones, almost 85% of which show up once; roughly 3.2% is in the top ten.

Sequencing input: peripheral blood. The V gene is TRBV13, the J gene TRBJ1-1; D remains unclear. This clonotype was obtained from a man aged 40-49 years with acute or convalescent COVID-19. CDR3 bases: TGTGCCAGCAGTACCACTGGGAACACTGAAGCTTTCTTT. This sequence encodes CASSTTGNTEAFF.